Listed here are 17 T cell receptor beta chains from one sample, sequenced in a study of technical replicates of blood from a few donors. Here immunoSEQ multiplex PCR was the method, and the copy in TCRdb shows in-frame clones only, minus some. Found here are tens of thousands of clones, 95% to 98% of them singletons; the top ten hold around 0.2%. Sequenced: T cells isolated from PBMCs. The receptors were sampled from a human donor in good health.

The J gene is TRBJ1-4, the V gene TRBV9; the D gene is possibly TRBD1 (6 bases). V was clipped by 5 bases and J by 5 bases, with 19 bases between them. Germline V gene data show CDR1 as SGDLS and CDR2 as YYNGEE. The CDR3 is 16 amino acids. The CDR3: CASSKGLGTPNEKLFF. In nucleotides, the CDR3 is TGTGCCAGCAGTAAGGGGTTGGGGACACCGAATGAAAAACTGTTTTTT.

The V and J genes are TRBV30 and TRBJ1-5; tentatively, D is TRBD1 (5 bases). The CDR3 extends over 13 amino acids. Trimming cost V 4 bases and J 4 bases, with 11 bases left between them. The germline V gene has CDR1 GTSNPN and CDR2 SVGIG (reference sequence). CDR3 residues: CAWNPSGNQPQHF. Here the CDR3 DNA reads TGTGCCTGGAACCCGTCAGGGAATCAGCCCCAGCATTTT.

Written as DNA, the CDR3 is TGTGCCAGCAGTCGGGGCCAGGGGAGCTATGGCTACACCTTC. It is translated as CASSRGQGSYGYTF. The chain links TRBV27 to TRBJ1-2, with D possibly TRBD1 on 6 matching bases. V lost 5 bases and J lost 4, with 14 bases in between. CDR1 is MNHEY and CDR2 is SMNVEV in the germline V gene (reference sequence). The CDR3 consists of 14 residues.

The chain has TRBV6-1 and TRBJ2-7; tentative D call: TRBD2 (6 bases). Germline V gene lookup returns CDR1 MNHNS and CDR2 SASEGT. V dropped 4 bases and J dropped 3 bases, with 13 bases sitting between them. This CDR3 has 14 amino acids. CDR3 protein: CASSGGLYYYEQYF. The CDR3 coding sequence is TGTGCCAGCAGTGGAGGACTATACTACTACGAGCAGTACTTC.

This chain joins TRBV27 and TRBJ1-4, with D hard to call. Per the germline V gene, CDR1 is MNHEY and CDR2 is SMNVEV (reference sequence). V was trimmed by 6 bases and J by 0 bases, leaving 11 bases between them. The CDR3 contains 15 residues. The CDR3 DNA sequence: TGTGCCAGCAGGCCCCTCTATGCAACTAATGAAAAACTGTTTTTT. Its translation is CASRPLYATNEKLFF.

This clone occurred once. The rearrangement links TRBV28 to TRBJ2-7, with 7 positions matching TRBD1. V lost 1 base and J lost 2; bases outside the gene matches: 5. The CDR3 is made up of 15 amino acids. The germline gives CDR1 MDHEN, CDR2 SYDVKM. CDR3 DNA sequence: TGTGCCAGCAGTTTATTCTCCCAGGGGGCCTACGAGCAGTACTTC. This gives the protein CASSLFSQGAYEQYF.

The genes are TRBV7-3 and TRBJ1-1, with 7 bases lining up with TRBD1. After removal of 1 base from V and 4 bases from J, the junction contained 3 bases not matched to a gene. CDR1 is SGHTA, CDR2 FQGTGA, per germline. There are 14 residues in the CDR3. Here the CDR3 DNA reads TGTGCCAGCAGCTTAATAGAGGGGGCCACTGAAGCTTTCTTT. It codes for CASSLIEGATEAFF.

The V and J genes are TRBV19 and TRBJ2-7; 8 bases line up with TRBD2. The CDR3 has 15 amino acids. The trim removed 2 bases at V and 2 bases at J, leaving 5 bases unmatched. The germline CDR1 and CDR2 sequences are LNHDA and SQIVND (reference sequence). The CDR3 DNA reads TGTGCCAGTAGTATAACTAGCGGAGAAACCTACGAGCAGTACTTC. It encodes CASSITSGETYEQYF.

The CDR3 nucleotides are TGTGCCTGGGGACTAGGGGTGGAACAGCCCCAGCATTTT. Translated, it gives CAWGLGVEQPQHF. V gene TRBV30 combines with J gene TRBJ1-5, with a tentative D call TRBD1 (5 bases). Trimming removed 5 bases at V and 7 bases at J, with 15 bases between. Germline V CDR1 and CDR2: GTSNPN, SVGIG (reference sequence). This CDR3 has 13 residues.

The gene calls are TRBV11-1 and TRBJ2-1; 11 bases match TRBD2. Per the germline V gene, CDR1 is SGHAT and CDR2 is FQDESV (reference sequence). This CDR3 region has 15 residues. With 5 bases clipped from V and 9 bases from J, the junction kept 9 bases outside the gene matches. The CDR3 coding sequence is TGTGCCAGCAGCCTTAGCGGGAGGGCCGGAGTTGAGCAGTTCTTC. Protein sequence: CASSLSGRAGVEQFF.

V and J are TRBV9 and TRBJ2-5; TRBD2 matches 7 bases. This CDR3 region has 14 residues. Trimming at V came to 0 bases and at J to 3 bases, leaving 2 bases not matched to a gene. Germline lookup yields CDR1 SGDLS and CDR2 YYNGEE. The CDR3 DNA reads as TGTGCCAGCAGCGTAGGTGGGAGGGAAGAGACCCAGTACTTC. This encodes CASSVGGREETQYF.

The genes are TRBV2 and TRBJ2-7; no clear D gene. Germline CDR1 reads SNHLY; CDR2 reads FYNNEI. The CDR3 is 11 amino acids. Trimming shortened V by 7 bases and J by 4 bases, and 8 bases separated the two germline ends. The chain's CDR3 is CASIHQYEQYF. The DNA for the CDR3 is TGTGCCAGCATTCATCAGTACGAGCAGTACTTC.

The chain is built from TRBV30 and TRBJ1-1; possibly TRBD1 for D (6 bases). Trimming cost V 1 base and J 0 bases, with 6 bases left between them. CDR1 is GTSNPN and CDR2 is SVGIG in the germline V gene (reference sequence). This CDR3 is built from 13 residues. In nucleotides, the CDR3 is TGTGCCTGGAGTGGACAGGTGAACACTGAAGCTTTCTTT. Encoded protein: CAWSGQVNTEAFF.

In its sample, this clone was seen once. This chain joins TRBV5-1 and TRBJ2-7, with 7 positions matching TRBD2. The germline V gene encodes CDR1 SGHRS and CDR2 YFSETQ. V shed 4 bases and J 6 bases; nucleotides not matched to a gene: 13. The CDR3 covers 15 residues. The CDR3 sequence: CASSPWKRDQGEQYF. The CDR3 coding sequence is TGCGCCAGCAGCCCCTGGAAGCGGGATCAGGGCGAGCAGTACTTC.

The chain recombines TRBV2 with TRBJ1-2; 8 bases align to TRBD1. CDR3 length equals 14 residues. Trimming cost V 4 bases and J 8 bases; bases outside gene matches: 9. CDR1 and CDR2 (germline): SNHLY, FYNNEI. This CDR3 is CASSGTGTSTGYTF. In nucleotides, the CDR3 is TGTGCCAGCAGTGGGACAGGGACTTCGACCGGCTACACCTTC.

Here the CDR3 reads CASRSRGLGTQYF. The CDR3 DNA reads as TGTGCCAGTAGGAGTAGGGGGCTCGGGACCCAGTACTTC. The rearrangement uses TRBV19 and TRBJ2-5; 7 bases line up with TRBD1. V was pared by 6 bases and J by 7 bases, with 8 bases of the junction left unmatched. CDR1 and CDR2 (germline): LNHDA, SQIVND (reference sequence). The CDR3 runs to 13 residues.

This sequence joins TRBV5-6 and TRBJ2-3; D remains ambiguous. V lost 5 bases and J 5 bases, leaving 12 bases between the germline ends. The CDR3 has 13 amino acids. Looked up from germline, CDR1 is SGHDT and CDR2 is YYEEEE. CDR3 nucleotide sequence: TGTGCCAGCAGGCGTCAGACTGTAGATACGCAGTATTTT. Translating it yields CASRRQTVDTQYF. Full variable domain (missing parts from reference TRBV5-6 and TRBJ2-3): DAGVTQSPTHLIKTRGQQVTLRCSPKSGHDTVSWYQQALGQGPQFIFQYYEEEERQRGNFPDRFSGHQFPNYSSELNVNALLLGDSALYLCASRRQTVDTQYFGPGTRLTVL.